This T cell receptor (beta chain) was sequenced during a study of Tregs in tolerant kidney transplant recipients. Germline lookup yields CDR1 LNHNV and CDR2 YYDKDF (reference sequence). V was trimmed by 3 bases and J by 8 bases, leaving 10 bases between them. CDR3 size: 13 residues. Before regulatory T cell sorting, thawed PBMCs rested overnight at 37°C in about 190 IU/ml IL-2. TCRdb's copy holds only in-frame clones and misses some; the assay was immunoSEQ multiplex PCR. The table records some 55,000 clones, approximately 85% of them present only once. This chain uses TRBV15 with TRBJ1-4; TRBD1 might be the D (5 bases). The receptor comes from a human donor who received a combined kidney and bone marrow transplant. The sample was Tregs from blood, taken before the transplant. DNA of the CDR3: TGTGCCACCAGCAGGGGACGGGTAGAAAAACTGTTTTTT. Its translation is CATSRGRVEKLFF.